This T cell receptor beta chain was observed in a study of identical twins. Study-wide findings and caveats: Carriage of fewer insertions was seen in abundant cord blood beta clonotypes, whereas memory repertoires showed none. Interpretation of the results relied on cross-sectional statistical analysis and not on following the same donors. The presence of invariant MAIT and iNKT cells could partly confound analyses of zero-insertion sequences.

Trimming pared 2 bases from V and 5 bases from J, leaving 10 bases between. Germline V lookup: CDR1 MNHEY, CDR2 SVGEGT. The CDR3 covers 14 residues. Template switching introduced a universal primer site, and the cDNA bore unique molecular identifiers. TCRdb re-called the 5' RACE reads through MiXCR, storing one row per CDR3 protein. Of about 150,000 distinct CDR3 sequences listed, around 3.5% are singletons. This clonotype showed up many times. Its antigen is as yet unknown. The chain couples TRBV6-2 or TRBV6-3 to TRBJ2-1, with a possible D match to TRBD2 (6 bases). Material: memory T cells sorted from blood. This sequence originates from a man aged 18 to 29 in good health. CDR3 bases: TGTGCCAGCAGTTACAGGGACTTCCACAATGAGCAGTTCTTC. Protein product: CASSYRDFHNEQFF.